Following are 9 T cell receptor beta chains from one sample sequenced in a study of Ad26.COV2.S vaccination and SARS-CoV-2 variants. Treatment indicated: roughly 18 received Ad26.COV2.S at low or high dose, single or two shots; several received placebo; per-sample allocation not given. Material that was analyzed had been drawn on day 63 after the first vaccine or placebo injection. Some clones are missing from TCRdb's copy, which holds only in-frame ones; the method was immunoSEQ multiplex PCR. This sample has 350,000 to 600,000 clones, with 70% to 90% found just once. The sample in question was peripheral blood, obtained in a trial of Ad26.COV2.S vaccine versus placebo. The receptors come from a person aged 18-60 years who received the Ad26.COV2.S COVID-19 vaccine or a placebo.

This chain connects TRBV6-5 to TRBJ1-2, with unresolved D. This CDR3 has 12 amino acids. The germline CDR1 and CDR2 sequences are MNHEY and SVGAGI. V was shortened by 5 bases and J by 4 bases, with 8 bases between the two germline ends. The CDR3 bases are TGTGCCAGCAGTCCCGACTTCTATGGCTACACCTTC. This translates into CASSPDFYGYTF.

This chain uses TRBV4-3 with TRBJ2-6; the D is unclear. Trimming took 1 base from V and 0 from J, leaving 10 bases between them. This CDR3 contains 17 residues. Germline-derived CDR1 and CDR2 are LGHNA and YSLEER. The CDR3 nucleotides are TGCGCCAGCAGCCAAGGCAGGTACCGCTCTGGGGCCAACGTCCTGACTTTC. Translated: CASSQGRYRSGANVLTF.

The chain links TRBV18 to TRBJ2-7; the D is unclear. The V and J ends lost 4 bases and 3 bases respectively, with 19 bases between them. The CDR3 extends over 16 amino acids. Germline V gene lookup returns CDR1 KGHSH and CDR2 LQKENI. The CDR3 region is CASSRDTGVSLYEQYF. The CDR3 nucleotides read TGTGCCAGCTCACGAGATACTGGGGTTTCCCTCTACGAGCAGTACTTC. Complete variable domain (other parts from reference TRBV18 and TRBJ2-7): NAGVMQNPRHLVRRRGQEARLRCSPMKGHSHVYWYRQLPEEGLKFMVYLQKENIIDESGMPKERFSAEFPKEGPSILRIQQVVRGDSAAYFCASSRDTGVSLYEQYFGPGTRLTVT.

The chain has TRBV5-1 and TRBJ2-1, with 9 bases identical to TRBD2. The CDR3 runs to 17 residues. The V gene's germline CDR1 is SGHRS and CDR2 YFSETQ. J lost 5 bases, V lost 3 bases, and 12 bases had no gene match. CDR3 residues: CASSWGRWTSVNNEQFF. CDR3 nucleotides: TGCGCCAGCAGCTGGGGCCGGTGGACTAGCGTTAACAATGAGCAGTTCTTC. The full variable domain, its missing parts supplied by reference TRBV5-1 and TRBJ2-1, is KAGVTQTPRYLIKTRGQQVTLSCSPISGHRSVSWYQQTPGQGLQFLFEYFSETQRNKGNFPGRFSGRQFSNSRSEMNVSTLELGDSALYLCASSWGRWTSVNNEQFFGPGTRLTVL.

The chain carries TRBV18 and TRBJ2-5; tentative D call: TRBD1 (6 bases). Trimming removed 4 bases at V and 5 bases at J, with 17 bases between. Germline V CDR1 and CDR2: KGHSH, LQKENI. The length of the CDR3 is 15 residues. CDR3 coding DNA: TGTGCCAGCTCACTCCCCCCAGGGGCAGGGGAGACCCAGTACTTC. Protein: CASSLPPGAGETQYF. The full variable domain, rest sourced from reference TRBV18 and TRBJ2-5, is NAGVMQNPRHLVRRRGQEARLRCSPMKGHSHVYWYRQLPEEGLKFMVYLQKENIIDESGMPKERFSAEFPKEGPSILRIQQVVRGDSAAYFCASSLPPGAGETQYFGPGTRLLVL.

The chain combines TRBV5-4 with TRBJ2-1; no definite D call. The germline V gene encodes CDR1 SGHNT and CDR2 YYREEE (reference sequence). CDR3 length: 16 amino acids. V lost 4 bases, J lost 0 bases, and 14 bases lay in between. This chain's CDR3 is CASSPFQVSSYNEQFF. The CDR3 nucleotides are TGTGCCAGCAGCCCATTCCAGGTCAGCTCCTACAATGAGCAGTTCTTC.

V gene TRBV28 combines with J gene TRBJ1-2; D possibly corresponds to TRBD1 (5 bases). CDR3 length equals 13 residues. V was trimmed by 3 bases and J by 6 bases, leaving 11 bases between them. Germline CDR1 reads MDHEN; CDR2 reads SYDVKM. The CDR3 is CASSFGTADGYTF. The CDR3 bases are TGTGCCAGCAGTTTCGGGACGGCAGATGGCTACACCTTC.

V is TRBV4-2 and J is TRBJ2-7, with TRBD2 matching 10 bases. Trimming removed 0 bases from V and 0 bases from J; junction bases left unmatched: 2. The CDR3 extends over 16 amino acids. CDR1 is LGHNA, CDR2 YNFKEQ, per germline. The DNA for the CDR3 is TGTGCCAGCAGCCAAGACCGGACTAGCGGCTCCTACGAGCAGTACTTC. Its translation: CASSQDRTSGSYEQYF.

The CDR3 coding sequence is TGTGCCAGCTCACCACGGTCGGGGGCTGGCTATGGCTACACCTTC. This translates into CASSPRSGAGYGYTF. The chain links TRBV18 to TRBJ1-2; possibly TRBD1 for D (6 bases). The germline V gene has CDR1 KGHSH and CDR2 LQKENI. Trimming left V 1 base short and J 4 bases short, with 13 bases between. This CDR3 has 15 residues.